What follows is one TCR beta chain and its context. Clones were sequenced by immunoSEQ multiplex PCR, and TCRdb holds only the in-frame ones, with some missing. Of approximately 13,000 clones listed, around 89% are singletons. These data come from a study of T cell changes during pregnancy in multiple sclerosis. Germline CDR1 reads MNHNY; CDR2 reads SVGAGI (reference sequence). The CDR3 is made up of 14 amino acids. V gave up 3 bases and J gave up 2 bases; unmatched junction bases: 2. Sample: CD8+ T cells from peripheral blood mononuclear cells, taken in the second trimester of pregnancy. This sequence originates from a female donor in good health, enrolled as a control in a pregnancy study. This sequence joins TRBV6-6 and TRBJ2-7, with 9 bases lining up with TRBD2. The CDR3 loop reads CASSYIAGAYEQYF. DNA for the CDR3: TGTGCCAGCAGTTATATAGCGGGGGCCTACGAGCAGTACTTC.